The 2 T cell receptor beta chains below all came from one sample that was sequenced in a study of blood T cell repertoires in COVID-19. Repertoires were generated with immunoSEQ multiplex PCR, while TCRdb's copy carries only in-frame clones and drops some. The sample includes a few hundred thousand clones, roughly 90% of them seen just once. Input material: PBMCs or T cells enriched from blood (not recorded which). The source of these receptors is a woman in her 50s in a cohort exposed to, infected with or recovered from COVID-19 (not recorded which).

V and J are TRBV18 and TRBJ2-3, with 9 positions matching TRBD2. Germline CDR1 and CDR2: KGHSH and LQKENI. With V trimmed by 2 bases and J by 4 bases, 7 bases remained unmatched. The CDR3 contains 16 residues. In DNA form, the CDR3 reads TGTGCCAGCTCACCAGTGACTAGCGGATGGGCAGATACGCAGTATTTT. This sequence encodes CASSPVTSGWADTQYF.

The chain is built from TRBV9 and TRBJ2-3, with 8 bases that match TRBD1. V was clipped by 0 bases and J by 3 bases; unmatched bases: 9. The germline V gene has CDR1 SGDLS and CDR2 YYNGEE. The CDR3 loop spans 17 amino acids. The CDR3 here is CASSVGRTGYRTDTQYF. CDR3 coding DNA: TGTGCCAGCAGCGTAGGGAGGACAGGGTATAGGACAGATACGCAGTATTTT.